This TCR beta chain was captured by sequencing in a study of blood T cell repertoires in COVID-19. This clone was observed a handful of times. Assay used: immunoSEQ multiplex PCR; TCRdb lists only in-frame clones, some missing. The repertoire includes about 180,000 clones, 87% of them detected once, and 9.5% to 15% sits in the top ten. The CDR3 covers 13 residues. Germline V gene lookup returns CDR1 SGHTA and CDR2 FQGTGA. Trimming removed 8 bases from V and 4 bases from J, with 13 bases in between. This chain links TRBV7-3 with TRBJ2-3; a weak D match, TRBD2 (6 bases). The receptor was derived from a woman in her 70s with COVID-19, enrolled during active disease. The sequenced sample was peripheral blood. The CDR3 here is CASRPGSSDTQYF. The CDR3 DNA reads TGTGCCAGCCGCCCCGGGAGTTCAGATACGCAGTATTTT.